The 12 T cell receptor beta chains listed next were all sequenced from one sample in a study of T cells in women clearing cervical HPV infection. Using immunoSEQ multiplex PCR, the repertoire was profiled, and TCRdb retains in-frame clones only, with some absent. The data include under 35,000 clones; the top ten clones carry 15% to 20%. Sequencing input: blood buffy coat. Receptors originate from a woman between 18 and 75 years old with a cervical HPV16 infection that either progressed to CIN3+ or cleared (not recorded which).

As to this clone: From the germline J gene comes the end of the CDR3, since the read stops 3 residues before it. The chain couples TRBV7-9 to TRBJ1-1, with 7 nucleotides matching TRBD1. This CDR3 has 14 residues. Germline assignment: CDR1 SEHNR and CDR2 FQNEAQ (reference sequence). The part of the CDR3 DNA that was read is TGTGCCAGCAGCTTCGCAGGGGGGTCGGAGACA. Encoded protein: CASSFAGGSET. The complete CDR3 reads CASSFAGGSETAFF.

The CDR3 sequence: CASSLASGTYEQFF. Incomplete CDR3 DNA: TGTGCCAGCAGCTTAGCTAGCGGGACCTATGAG. V usage is TRBV7-2 and J usage is TRBJ2-1; 8 bases align to TRBD2. Read sequence stops 3 residues before the CDR3 end, and the germline J gene provides the missing end. Unmatched junction bases numbered 3, after V lost 0 bases and J lost 8 bases. The germline V gene has CDR1 SGHTA and CDR2 FQGNSA. The length of the CDR3 is 14 residues.

Concerning this clone itself: The missing CDR3 end, 3 residues past where the read stops, is filled in from the germline J gene. The genes are TRBV6-2 or TRBV6-3 and TRBJ2-3, with D perhaps being TRBD1 or TRBD2 (5 bases each). Looked up from germline, CDR1 is MNHEY and CDR2 is SVGEGT. The CDR3 totals 13 residues. CDR3 bases read: TGTGCCAGCAACCGGTTCGTAGGGGAGACG. This encodes CASNRFVGET. The CDR3 as a whole reads CASNRFVGETQYF.

With regard to this clone: Read sequence stops 3 residues before the CDR3 end, and the germline J gene provides the missing end. The chain links TRBV5-1 to TRBJ1-2; D not certain. The CDR3 covers 12 residues. Germline CDR1 is SGHRS and CDR2 is YFSETQ. CDR3 bases read: TGCGCCAGCAGCTTGGCCCAGAGGGGC. Its translation is CASSLAQRG. The whole CDR3 region reads CASSLAQRGYTF. Looking up the rest from reference TRBV5-1 and TRBJ1-2 gives the full variable domain: KAGVTQTPRYLIKTRGQQVTLSCSPISGHRSVSWYQQTPGQGLQFLFEYFSETQRNKGNFPGRFSGRQFSNSRSEMNVSTLELGDSALYLCASSLAQRGYTFGSGTRLTVV.

As for this clone: From the germline J gene comes the end of the CDR3, since the read stops 3 residues before it. The chain recombines TRBV20-1 with TRBJ2-3, with 11 bases fitting TRBD1. Germline V CDR1 and CDR2: DFQATT, SNEGSKA (reference sequence). The CDR3 sequence is 14 residues long. J was trimmed by 6 bases and V by 6 bases; bases with no gene match: 8. The CDR3 DNA, read in part, is TGCAGTGCACGCCGGACAGGGGGCATCGATACG. Protein sequence: CSARRTGGIDT. From start to end, the CDR3 is CSARRTGGIDTQYF.

About this clone itself: The observed sequence ends 3 residues before the CDR3 terminus, with the missing tail filled in from the germline J gene. The chain has TRBV10-3 and TRBJ2-1, with 12 nucleotides matching TRBD2. The CDR3 consists of 13 residues. Germline trimming cut 10 bases from V and 9 bases from J; bases unmatched to any gene: 7. CDR1 is ENHRY, CDR2 SYGVKD, per germline. CDR3 bases read: TGTGCCAGTCGACTAGCGGGGGCCAGTGAG. Translated, it gives CASRLAGASE. The whole CDR3 protein reads CASRLAGASEQFF.

Concerning this clone itself: The CDR3 is cut off 3 residues early in the read; its end comes from the germline J gene. This chain uses TRBV19 with TRBJ2-7; 8 bases are a match to TRBD2. The CDR3 consists of 14 residues. The V gene's germline CDR1 is LNHDA and CDR2 SQIVND (reference sequence). V shed 5 bases and J 2 bases; nucleotides not matched to a gene: 5. The CDR3 is CASSPGTRTYEQYF. CDR3 DNA, as far as it was read: TGTGCCAGTAGTCCCGGGACTAGGACCTACGAG. The full variable domain, in which reference TRBV19 and TRBJ2-7 provide the parts outside the CDR3, is DGGITQSPKYLFRKEGQNVTLSCEQNLNHDAMYWYRQDPGQGLRLIYYSQIVNDFQKGDIAEGYSVSREKKESFPLTVTSAQKNPTAFYLCASSPGTRTYEQYFGPGTRLTVT.

As regards this clone: The missing CDR3 end, 3 residues past where the read stops, is filled in from the germline J gene. The V gene is TRBV2, the J gene TRBJ2-7, with 10 bases matching TRBD2. Trimming cost V 4 bases and J 2 bases; bases outside gene matches: 5. The CDR3 is 15 residues long. Germline V gene data show CDR1 as SNHLY and CDR2 as FYNNEI. CDR3 sequence reads: CASSGVGLAPYEQYF. The covered CDR3 bases are TGTGCCAGCAGTGGGGTGGGACTAGCGCCCTACGAG. The whole variable domain, remainder taken from reference TRBV2 and TRBJ2-7, is EPEVTQTPSHQVTQMGQEVILRCVPISNHLYFYWYRQILGQKVEFLVSFYNNEISEKSEIFDDQFSVERPDGSNFTLKIRSTKLEDSAMYFCASSGVGLAPYEQYFGPGTRLTVT.

CDR3 amino acids: CASSSRASGYNDYTF. The CDR3 DNA, read in part, is TGTGCCAGCAGCTCGCGGGCTAGCGGCTACAATGAC. The rearrangement joins TRBV7-8 to TRBJ1-2, with no clear D. From the germline J gene comes the end of the CDR3, since the read stops 3 residues before it. CDR1 and CDR2 from the germline V gene are SGHVS and FQNEAQ. The CDR3 totals 15 residues.

The CDR3 sequence is CSATSGRPNPSTDTQYF. The DNA read from the CDR3 is TGCAGTGCTACCAGCGGGAGGCCTAACCCTAGCACAGATACG. This sequence joins TRBV20-1 and TRBJ2-3, with 9 bases that match TRBD2. The read is 3 residues too short to cover the CDR3 end, so that end is filled in from the germline J gene. This CDR3 region has 17 residues. In germline, CDR1 is DFQATT, CDR2 SNEGSKA (reference sequence). J lost 0 bases, V lost 4 bases, and 11 bases had no gene match.

A word on this clone: The DNA ends 3 residues before the CDR3 does, and the rest of the CDR3 is filled in from the germline J gene. This chain uses TRBV27 with TRBJ2-7, with 11 bases aligning to TRBD2. This CDR3 contains 14 residues. Trimming cost V 5 bases and J 2 bases; bases outside gene matches: 2. The germline CDR1 and CDR2 sequences are MNHEY and SMNVEV (reference sequence). This chain's CDR3 is CASSPTSGAYEQYF. CDR3 bases read: TGTGCCAGCAGTCCGACTAGCGGGGCCTACGAG.

For this clone: The read is 3 residues too short to cover the CDR3 end, so that end is filled in from the germline J gene. The V call is TRBV7-2, the J call TRBJ2-2, with D unclear. V lost 0 bases to trimming and J lost 3 bases, with 5 bases between them. Germline V gene sequence: CDR1 SGHTA, CDR2 FQGNSA. The CDR3 has 14 residues. The sequenced CDR3 bases are TGTGCCAGCAGCTTAGCAAGGGACACCGGGGAG. Its protein is CASSLARDTGE. The full CDR3 reads CASSLARDTGELFF.